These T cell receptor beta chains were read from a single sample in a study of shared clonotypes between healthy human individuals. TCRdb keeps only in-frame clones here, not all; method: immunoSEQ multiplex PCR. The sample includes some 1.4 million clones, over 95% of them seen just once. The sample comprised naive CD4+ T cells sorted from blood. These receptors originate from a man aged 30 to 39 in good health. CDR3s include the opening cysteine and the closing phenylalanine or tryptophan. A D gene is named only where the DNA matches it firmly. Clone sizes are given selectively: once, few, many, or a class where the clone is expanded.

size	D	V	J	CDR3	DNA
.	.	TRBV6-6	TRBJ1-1	CASSYQGMNTEAFF	TGTGCCAGCAGTTATCAGGGAATGAACACTGAAGCTTTCTTT
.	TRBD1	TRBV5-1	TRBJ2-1	CASSPDRAIHNEQFF	TGCGCCAGCAGCCCGGACAGGGCCATCCACAATGAGCAGTTCTTC
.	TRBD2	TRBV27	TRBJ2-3	CASSYTGTSGRDTQYF	TGTGCCAGCAGTTACACCGGGACTAGCGGGAGAGATACGCAGTATTTT
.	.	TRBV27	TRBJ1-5	CASSLTPGRPSNQPQHF	TGTGCCAGCAGTTTAACACCGGGACGGCCTAGCAATCAGCCCCAGCATTTT
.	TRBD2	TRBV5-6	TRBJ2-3	CASGPGLAGSYTDTQYF	TGTGCCAGCGGACCGGGACTAGCGGGATCCTACACAGATACGCAGTATTTT
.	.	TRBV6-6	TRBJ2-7	CASSYGRYEQYF	TGTGCCAGCAGTTATGGGCGCTACGAGCAGTACTTC
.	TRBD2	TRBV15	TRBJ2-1	CATTQGLAGAYNEQFF	TGTGCCACCACCCAAGGCCTAGCGGGAGCCTACAATGAGCAGTTCTTC
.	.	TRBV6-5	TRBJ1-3	CASSYSEVSGNTIYF	TGTGCCAGCAGTTACTCGGAGGTCTCTGGAAACACCATATATTTT
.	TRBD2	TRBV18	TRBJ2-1	CASSPLAGGPNDEQFF	TGTGCCAGCTCACCACTAGCGGGAGGGCCGAACGATGAGCAGTTCTTC
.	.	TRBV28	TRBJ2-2	CASSRNQGRYTGELFF	TGTGCCAGCAGCCGGAATCAGGGAAGATACACCGGGGAGCTGTTTTTT
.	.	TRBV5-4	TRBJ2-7	CASSITTGSYEQYF	TGCGCCAGCAGCATAACGACAGGTTCCTACGAGCAGTACTTC
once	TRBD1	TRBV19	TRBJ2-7	CASRRQGSYEQYF	TGTGCCAGTAGAAGACAGGGATCCTACGAGCAGTACTTC
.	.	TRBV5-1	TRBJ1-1	CASSLELGPTEAFF	TGCGCCAGCAGCTTGGAACTGGGGCCCACTGAAGCTTTCTTT
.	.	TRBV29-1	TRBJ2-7	CSALSTGRGEQYF	TGCAGCGCACTATCCACAGGGCGTGGCGAGCAGTACTTC
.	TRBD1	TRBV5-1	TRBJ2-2	CASSTGQVGVWLFF	TGCGCCAGCAGCACGGGACAGGTCGGGGTATGGCTGTTTTTT
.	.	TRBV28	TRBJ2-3	CASNRGASDTQYF	TGTGCCAGCAATAGAGGGGCGTCAGATACGCAGTATTTT
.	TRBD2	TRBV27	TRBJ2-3	CASSSPAGGTDTQYF	TGTGCCAGCAGTTCACCAGCGGGAGGCACAGATACGCAGTATTTT
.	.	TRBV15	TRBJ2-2	CATSRDSYTGELFF	TGTGCCACCAGTAGGGACTCTTACACCGGGGAGCTGTTTTTT
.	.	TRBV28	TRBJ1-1	CASSLQGAGNTEAFF	TGTGCCAGCAGTTTACAAGGGGCAGGGAACACTGAAGCTTTCTTT
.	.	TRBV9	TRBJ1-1	CASSVLGSVANTEAFF	TGTGCCAGCAGCGTCTTAGGATCGGTCGCGAACACTGAAGCTTTCTTT
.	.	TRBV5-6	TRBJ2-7	CASSRQSSYEQYF	TGTGCCAGCTCCAGGCAAAGCTCCTACGAGCAGTACTTC
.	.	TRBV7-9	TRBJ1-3	CASSPGTGILSGNTIYF	TGTGCCAGCAGCCCAGGTACGGGCATACTCTCTGGAAACACCATATATTTT
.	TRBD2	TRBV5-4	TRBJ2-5	CASSLGTSRETQYF	TGTGCCAGCAGCTTGGGGACTAGTAGAGAGACCCAGTACTTC
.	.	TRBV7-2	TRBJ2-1	CASSQGGTIYYYNEQFF	TGTGCCAGCAGCCAGGGGGGTACGATCTACTACTACAATGAGCAGTTCTTC
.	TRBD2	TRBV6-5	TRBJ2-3	CASRQLAGSLLAQYF	TGTGCCAGCAGGCAACTAGCGGGCTCCTTATTGGCGCAGTATTTT
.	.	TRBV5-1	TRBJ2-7	CASTRSRGSYEQYF	TGCGCCAGCACCCGCTCCCGTGGCTCCTACGAGCAGTACTTC
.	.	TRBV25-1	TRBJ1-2	CASKGDTSYGYTF	TGTGCCAGCAAGGGGGACACTTCCTATGGCTACACCTTC
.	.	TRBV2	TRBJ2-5	CASSDGWGGTQYF	TGTGCCAGCAGTGACGGGTGGGGTGGGACCCAGTACTTC
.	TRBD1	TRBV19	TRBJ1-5	CASSVTGGNQPQHF	TGTGCCAGTAGTGTCACAGGGGGTAATCAGCCCCAGCATTTT
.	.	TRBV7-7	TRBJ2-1	CASSAGEAYNEQFF	TGTGCCAGCAGCGCAGGGGAGGCCTACAATGAGCAGTTCTTC
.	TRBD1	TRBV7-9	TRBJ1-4	CASRTGTAGEKLFF	TGTGCCAGCAGAACCGGGACAGCGGGGGAAAAACTGTTTTTT
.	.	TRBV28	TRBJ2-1	CASSPDRRSYNEQFF	TGTGCCAGCAGTCCTGACAGGAGGTCCTACAATGAGCAGTTCTTC
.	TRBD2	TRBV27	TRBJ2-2	CASSLSIPGLAGVGELFF	TGTGCCAGCAGTTTATCGATTCCGGGACTAGCGGGAGTCGGGGAGCTGTTTTTT
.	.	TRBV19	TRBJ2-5	CASRKGSQQETQYF	TGTGCCAGTCGCAAGGGCAGTCAGCAAGAGACCCAGTACTTC
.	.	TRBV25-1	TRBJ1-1	CASSEIGTAREAFF	TGTGCCAGCAGTGAAATTGGCACCGCTAGGGAAGCTTTCTTT
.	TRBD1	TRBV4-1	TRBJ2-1	CASSQDLGTGNEQFF	TGCGCCAGCAGCCAAGATCTGGGGACAGGCAATGAGCAGTTCTTC
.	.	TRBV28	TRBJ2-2	CARPQRATGELFF	TGTGCCAGGCCCCAGCGGGCTACCGGGGAGCTGTTTTTT
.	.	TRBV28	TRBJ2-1	CASSLGGAENNEQFF	TGTGCCAGCAGTTTAGGGGGGGCGGAGAACAATGAGCAGTTCTTC
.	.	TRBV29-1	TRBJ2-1	CSVEGSPKENEQFF	TGCAGCGTTGAAGGTTCACCAAAAGAGAATGAGCAGTTCTTC
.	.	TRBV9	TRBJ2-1	CASSGPSVYRGEQFF	TGTGCCAGCAGCGGACCCTCTGTTTATCGAGGTGAGCAGTTCTTC
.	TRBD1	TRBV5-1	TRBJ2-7	CASSAGQGANEQYF	TGCGCCAGCAGCGCCGGACAGGGGGCTAACGAGCAGTACTTC
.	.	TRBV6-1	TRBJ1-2	CASSEGTAIYGYTF	TGTGCCAGCAGTGAAGGGACCGCCATCTATGGCTACACCTTC
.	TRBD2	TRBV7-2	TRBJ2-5	CASSLASGRSQETQYF	TGTGCCAGCAGCTTAGCTAGCGGGAGATCCCAAGAGACCCAGTACTTC
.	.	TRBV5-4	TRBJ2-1	CASSLGPPIPQGQFF	TGTGCCAGCAGCTTAGGACCCCCCATCCCTCAGGGGCAGTTCTTC
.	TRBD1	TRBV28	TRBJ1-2	CASSSGTDYGYTF	TGTGCCAGCAGCTCCGGGACAGACTATGGCTACACCTTC
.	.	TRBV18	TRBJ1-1	CASSQKQGAEAFF	TGTGCCAGCTCACAGAAACAGGGAGCTGAAGCTTTCTTT
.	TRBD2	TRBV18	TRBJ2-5	CASSPNRPTSGQETQYF	TGTGCCAGCTCACCAAACCGCCCGACTAGCGGGCAAGAGACCCAGTACTTC
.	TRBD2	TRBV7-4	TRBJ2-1	CASSLLAGTIYNEQFF	TGTGCCAGCAGCTTACTAGCGGGAACAATATACAATGAGCAGTTCTTC
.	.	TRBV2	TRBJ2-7	CASSARTRDDEQYF	TGTGCCAGCAGTGCCAGGACGCGGGACGACGAGCAGTACTTC
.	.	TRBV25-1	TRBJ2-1	CASRLGDNEQFF	TGTGCCAGCAGACTCGGGGACAATGAGCAGTTCTTC
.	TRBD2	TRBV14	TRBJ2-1	CASSQVWTSGTHEQFF	TGTGCCAGCAGCCAAGTTTGGACTAGCGGGACTCATGAGCAGTTCTTC
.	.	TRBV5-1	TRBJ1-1	CASSFGLNTEAFF	TGCGCCAGCTCGTTCGGGCTGAACACTGAAGCTTTCTTT
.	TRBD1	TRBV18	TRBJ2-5	CASSSQDRGSLETQYF	TGTGCCAGCTCATCGCAAGACAGGGGGAGTTTAGAGACCCAGTACTTC
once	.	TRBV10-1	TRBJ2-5	CASSDRRGETQYF	TGCGCCAGCAGTGACAGACGGGGAGAGACCCAGTACTTC
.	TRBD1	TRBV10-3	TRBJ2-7	CAISGTGKGSYEQYF	TGTGCCATCAGTGGGACAGGGAAAGGGTCCTACGAGCAGTACTTC
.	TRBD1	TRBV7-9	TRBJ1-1	CASSLAPGRGDTEAFF	TGTGCCAGCAGCTTAGCGCCCGGCAGGGGGGACACTGAAGCTTTCTTT
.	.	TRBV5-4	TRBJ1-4	CAWSVTTNEKLFF	TGTGCCTGGTCAGTCACAACTAATGAAAAACTGTTTTTT